The clone carrying this TCR beta chain has a handful of counts. What it binds is unknown. This record belongs to a study of T cells after yellow fever vaccination. Study-level results: Reappearing after the booster were most of the clones from primary vaccination (96% CD4, approximately 85% CD8).

Trimming took 2 bases from V and 6 from J, leaving 15 bases between them. The CDR3 has 15 residues. The germline V gene has CDR1 SEHNR and CDR2 FQNEAQ (reference sequence). TCRdb recomputed calls from the 5' RACE reads with MiXCR, one row per CDR3 protein. This sample has some 350,000 distinct CDR3 sequences, with under 14% found just once. The receptor's source is a man between 18 and 35 years old who received the YFV17D yellow fever vaccine. The sample in question was PBMCs, obtained on the day of the first yellow fever vaccination. The chain is built from TRBV7-9 and TRBJ2-3; D is perhaps TRBD1 (6 bases). The CDR3 DNA reads as TGTGCCAGCAGCTTAACAGGGTTTATTTGGGATACGCAGTATTTT. The encoded protein is CASSLTGFIWDTQYF.